This T cell receptor (beta chain) appears in the sequencing data of a study of blood T cells in healthy people across ages (dated by TCRdb to between 2014 and 2017). In terms of the full investigation: In model experiments, template switching captured roughly one uniquely barcoded TCR beta cDNA molecule for every two T cells. Using deep sequencing normalized with unique cDNA molecular identifiers, the study measured how TCR beta repertoire diversity changes with age. Donors were grouped into four age groups: young (average 16 years), middle-aged (39), aged (around 60) and long-lived (about 90). To avoid experimental bias, donors of different ages were distributed randomly across sequencing lanes. The study analyzed two additional independent replicas of 1 million unique cDNA reads from the same blood draw for two donors, one aged 18 to 29 and one aged 80 or older.

Systemically healthy Caucasian individuals from Russia, 35 to 50 in total and aged roughly 6 to 90 years, were included as donors. Approximately 11 milliliters of peripheral blood were drawn from each donor into EDTA-treated Vacutainer tubes. Ficoll-Paque density-gradient centrifugation was used to isolate PBMCs, with at least 6.5 million per sample. Total RNA was extracted from PBMCs with Trizol reagent, with at least 6 micrograms obtained per sample. For every donor, flow cytometry on a PBMC aliquot measured the percentage of naive CD45RAhigh/CD27high T cells. CDR1 and CDR2, looked up from the germline V gene (reference sequence), are DFQATT and SNEGSKA. The CDR3 starts with the cysteine, ends with the phenylalanine, and has 14 residues. Only CDR3 DNA is held: 42 bases, read in frame from base 1. The full study reports these points: Compared with the aged group, the long-lived group had more naive CD4+ T cells, fewer expanded clones and increased TCR diversity, a pattern suggesting age selection. Conclusive comparison of naive and antigen-experienced compartments was prevented by the profiling of bulk unsorted PBMCs. The percentage of naive T cells measured by flow cytometry correlated strongly with observed TCR beta diversity. Because donor CMV infection status was unknown, age-related changes in expanded clonotypes were potentially confounded. As age increased, observed TCR beta diversity per million T cells dropped in a roughly linear way, and a significant reduction was already evident by age roughly 36. Estimates of total diversity from one million sequenced T cells were regarded as lower bounds and underestimates.

About this clonotype: Its specific antigen is unknown. No much larger clonotype is one base removed from it; base qualities were not supplied.

The library came from 5' RACE. TCRdb lists the instrument as Illumina HiSeq 2500. The second PCR ran for roughly 7 to 12 cycles and used a J-beta primer mix along with a sample-barcoded 5' primer. Each TCR beta cDNA molecule received a unique molecular identifier from a template-switch 5' adaptor carrying 12 random nucleotides. At least 2.5 million CDR3-containing paired-end reads were obtained from each sample. All of the RNA was converted into first-strand cDNA using the Mint cDNA synthesis kit, with a TRBC-specific oligonucleotide serving as the primer. After uracil-DNA glycosylase treatment, a first 18-cycle PCR used universal primers M1SS and BC2_uni_R on all cDNA. The published analysis was carried out like this. Each sample was normalized by randomly selecting 1 million high-quality reads, each carrying a distinct molecular identifier. Instead of being binned into consensus sequences, reads that shared molecular identifiers were thrown out. CDR3 identification, clonotype clustering and error correction used MiTCR with a Q25 quality threshold and the strictest error-elimination algorithm. A nonparametric unseen species model with Euler transformation was used to estimate a lower bound on total TCR beta diversity. TCRdb reworked the public reads: Q25 trimming with fastp, MiXCR clone assembly, productive beta chains retained. Records with the same CDR3 protein are collapsed into one entry carrying the most frequent genes and DNA. Clone size and V and J calls follow TCRdb, not the original study. The sample table records more than 1,400,000 distinct CDR3 sequences; 35% to 45% of these occur just once. 7% to 9% of the sample is taken by the ten largest.

The sample taken for sequencing was blood. The clonotype was recovered from a woman younger than 30 in good health. The chain was built from TRBV20-1 and TRBJ2-1; a tentative D call is TRBD2 (6 bases match). The J call may be wrong; the DNA end is better matched by TRBJ2-7. CDR3 sequence: CSARVGGTYNEQYF. The DNA sequence is given as TGCAGTGCTAGAGTGGGAGGAACCTACAATGAGCAGTACTTC.